This paragraph reports one T cell receptor (beta chain). Its antigen remains unidentified. Sequenced by immunoSEQ multiplex PCR; TCRdb stores in-frame clones only, minus some. The repertoire holds some 80,000 clones, with around 90% as singletons. The record originates from a study of human versus mouse CDR3 diversity and MHC coevolution. Study at large: Reportedly, immunoSEQ detects one in 200,000 T cells with minimized PCR bias. Study findings and constraints: Humans had the largest estimated TCR beta repertoire, some 1.5 million clonotypes. Human T cells were selected on six MHC II alleles. Compared with mice, human CDR3s carried more deletions and insertions on average.

The source is a person aged 30-70 years in good health. Source material: naive CD4+ T cells from blood. Subset here: CD45RO-negative CD62L-positive naive CD4 T cells.

This CDR3 reads CASSGQGAGEQYF. CDR3 DNA sequence: TGTGCCAGCAGCGGACAGGGGGCAGGCGAGCAGTACTTC. The chain combines TRBV7-2 with TRBJ2-7, with TRBD1 matching 11 bases. CDR3 length equals 13 residues. Germline-derived CDR1 and CDR2 are SGHTA and FQGNSA. With V trimmed by 5 bases and J by 6 bases, 3 bases remained unmatched. The full variable domain, completed using reference TRBV7-2 and TRBJ2-7, is GAGVSQSPSNKVTEKGKDVELRCDPISGHTALYWYRQSLGQGLEFLIYFQGNSAPDKSGLPSDRFSAERTGGSVSTLTIQRTQQEDSAVYLCASSGQGAGEQYFGPGTRLTVT.